This record concerns one T cell receptor beta chain sequence. Germline V gene data show CDR1 as LNHDA and CDR2 as SQIVND (reference sequence). Trimming left V 3 bases short and J 4 bases short, with 10 bases between. This CDR3 comprises 13 residues. The data were obtained in a study of blood T cell repertoires in COVID-19. Study information: Italy, Spain and the United States were the sources of the convalescent and acute COVID-19 samples. Nucleic acid was either cDNA or gDNA, and it came from T cells, B-cell-depleted T cells, or PBMCs.

Original analysis: Nucleated cell number was recorded as an estimate derived from reference gene primer amplification. Assay: immunoSEQ multiplex PCR; the TCRdb copy retains only in-frame clones and omits some. V and J calls and clone size are those listed in that table; D and trimming were worked out from the DNA. The table lists more than 150,000 clones, around 80% of them singletons. The rearrangement links TRBV19 to TRBJ2-7; tentatively, D is TRBD2 (6 bases). The receptor comes from a man aged 25-45 years with active or convalescent COVID-19. The sequenced sample consisted of peripheral blood. The CDR3 region has the DNA TGTGCCAGTAGTATCGGGAGTCAGTACGAGCAGTACTTC. Amino acids: CASSIGSQYEQYF.